Listed below are T cell receptor beta chains from one sample, sequenced in a study of shared clonotypes between healthy human individuals. Repertoires were generated with immunoSEQ multiplex PCR, while TCRdb's copy carries only in-frame clones and drops some. The sample shows around 2.5 million clones, 90% to 95% of them seen only once. Sequences were obtained from naive CD4+ T cells from PBMCs. The receptor source for this set is a man aged 18 to 30 in good health. Some clones in this sample may be carry-over from other donors' samples. Each CDR3 is given with its conserved first and last residue. The D gene is left open where the match is weak. Clone size is shown for a subset of rows, as once, few, many or a class of expanded clone.

d_call clone_size j_call v_call cdr3_aa cdr3_nt
. . TRBJ1-3 TRBV7-6 CASSFGQFLSGNTIYF TGTGCCAGCAGCTTCGGGCAATTCCTCTCTGGAAACACCATATATTTT
TRBD1 . TRBJ2-2 TRBV18 CASSADRGNTGELFF TGTGCCAGCTCAGCGGACAGGGGGAACACCGGGGAGCTGTTTTTT
. . TRBJ1-3 TRBV6-4 CASRGDSPPNTIYF TGTGCCAGCAGAGGAGACAGTCCCCCAAACACCATATATTTT
TRBD1 once TRBJ2-1 TRBV4-1 CASSQAGQGTYNEQFF TGCGCCAGCAGCCAAGCGGGACAGGGGACCTACAATGAGCAGTTCTTC
. . TRBJ1-1 TRBV28 CASSFVGARGTFF TGTGCCAGCAGTTTTGTTGGGGCAAGAGGAACTTTCTTT
TRBD2 . TRBJ2-2 TRBV7-2 CASSSFSGRGTGELFF TGTGCCAGCAGCTCCTTTAGCGGGAGAGGAACCGGGGAGCTGTTTTTT
. . TRBJ2-7 TRBV7-8 CASSLSPRLKQYF TGTGCCAGCAGCTTATCCCCGCGTCTCAAGCAGTACTTC
. once TRBJ2-6 TRBV28 CASRTASGANVLTF TGTGCCAGCAGGACAGCCTCTGGGGCCAACGTCCTGACTTTC
. . TRBJ2-1 TRBV5-5 CASSFQGYNEQFF TGTGCCAGCAGCTTTCAGGGCTACAATGAGCAGTTCTTC
. few TRBJ1-5 TRBV30 CAWSVRSNQPQHF TGTGCCTGGAGTGTACGGAGCAATCAGCCCCAGCATTTT
TRBD1 . TRBJ1-2 TRBV29-1 CSVGDRVPNYGYTF TGCAGCGTTGGGGACAGGGTTCCTAACTATGGCTACACCTTC
. . TRBJ2-5 TRBV5-4 CASSRRGEETQYF TGTGCCAGCAGCCGGAGAGGGGAAGAGACCCAGTACTTC
. . TRBJ2-3 TRBV27 CASSFLGRKLTDTQYF TGTGCCAGCAGTTTCCTAGGGCGCAAACTCACAGATACGCAGTATTTT
. . TRBJ2-2 TRBV2 CASSALGSSLQTGELFF TGTGCCAGCAGCGCGCTAGGTTCCAGTCTTCAGACCGGGGAGCTGTTTTTT
. once TRBJ2-1 TRBV23-1 CASSQDNEQFF TGCGCCAGCAGTCAAGACAATGAGCAGTTCTTC
. . TRBJ2-7 TRBV28 CASSPAPYEQYF TGTGCCAGCAGTCCCGCCCCCTACGAGCAGTACTTC
TRBD2 . TRBJ2-7 TRBV7-2 CASSYPRGGREYEQYF TGTGCCAGCAGCTACCCTCGGGGGGGGCGGGAGTACGAGCAGTACTTC
. . TRBJ2-7 TRBV2 CASRSTTSYEQYF TGTGCCAGCCGCTCGACTACCTCCTATGAGCAGTACTTC
. few TRBJ1-1 TRBV19 CASSSPGRGTEAFF TGTGCCAGTAGTTCGCCCGGACGGGGCACTGAAGCTTTCTTT
TRBD1 . TRBJ1-6 TRBV28 CATLRPTGIASSYNSPLHF TGTGCCACCCTACGACCGACAGGGATTGCCAGCTCCTATAATTCACCCCTCCACTTT
. . TRBJ2-7 TRBV28 CASREGYEQYF TGTGCCAGCAGGGAGGGTTACGAGCAGTACTTC
. . TRBJ1-5 TRBV28 CASRGEQPQHF TGTGCCAGCAGAGGGGAGCAGCCCCAGCATTTT
. . TRBJ2-3 TRBV9 CASSVAEADTQYF TGTGCCAGCAGCGTAGCAGAGGCAGATACGCAGTATTTT
TRBD2 . TRBJ2-7 TRBV5-1 CASSVDGRGTYEQYF TGCGCCAGCAGCGTGGACGGGAGGGGCACCTACGAGCAGTACTTC
. . TRBJ1-5 TRBV12-5 CASGHGSPGAPQHF TGTGCTAGTGGCCACGGCTCCCCAGGGGCGCCCCAGCATTTT
. . TRBJ2-7 TRBV4-3 CASSQVVRGEQYF TGCGCCAGCAGCCAAGTAGTCAGGGGTGAGCAGTACTTC
. . TRBJ2-1 TRBV11-1 CASSSSGTLNNEQFF TGTGCCAGCAGCTCCTCCGGGACACTCAACAATGAGCAGTTCTTC
. . TRBJ1-5 TRBV11-2 CASSLNTGRPQHF TGTGCCAGCAGCTTAAACACAGGAAGGCCCCAGCATTTT
. . TRBJ1-2 TRBV28 CASSSPPQGYGYTF TGTGCCAGCAGTTCGCCGCCACAGGGCTATGGCTACACCTTC
TRBD1 . TRBJ1-4 TRBV28 CASSSPPGTGATNEKLFF TGTGCCAGCAGTTCACCGCCGGGGACAGGGGCAACTAATGAAAAACTGTTTTTT
TRBD1 once TRBJ2-3 TRBV2 CASRGQGFSTDTQYF TGTGCCAGCCGGGGACAGGGCTTCAGCACAGATACGCAGTATTTT
TRBD2 . TRBJ2-1 TRBV13 CASSLALGLAGRGYNEQFF TGTGCCAGCAGCCTCGCCCTGGGACTAGCGGGGAGAGGGTACAATGAGCAGTTCTTC
TRBD2 . TRBJ2-1 TRBV7-3 CASSFRLAAYNEQFF TGTGCCAGCAGCTTTCGACTAGCGGCATACAATGAGCAGTTCTTC
TRBD1 . TRBJ1-4 TRBV6-1 CASSAIQGAGEKLFF TGTGCCAGCAGTGCAATACAGGGGGCGGGAGAAAAACTGTTTTTT
. . TRBJ2-4 TRBV28 CASSGGPVDIQYF TGTGCCAGCAGTGGGGGACCTGTGGACATTCAGTACTTC
. . TRBJ1-3 TRBV30 CACQRVGTGNTIYF TGTGCCTGTCAAAGGGTAGGGACTGGAAACACCATATATTTT
TRBD2 . TRBJ2-5 TRBV6-5 CASRFSGGQETQYF TGTGCCAGCAGATTTAGCGGGGGCCAAGAGACCCAGTACTTC
. . TRBJ2-2 TRBV10-3 CAISGTGRAGELFF TGTGCCATCAGTGGTACGGGTAGGGCCGGGGAGCTGTTTTTT
TRBD1 few TRBJ1-5 TRBV6-5 CASSRRGRGNQPQHF TGTGCCAGCAGTCGCAGGGGGCGAGGCAATCAGCCCCAGCATTTT
TRBD1 . TRBJ1-4 TRBV29-1 CSVPGTGLNEKLFF TGCAGCGTGCCTGGGACAGGACTTAATGAAAAACTGTTTTTT
TRBD1 . TRBJ2-7 TRBV6-1 CASSTGAGEQYF TGTGCCAGCAGTACAGGGGCTGGCGAGCAGTACTTC
TRBD2 . TRBJ2-7 TRBV9 CASSTGLMGSGNYEQYF TGTGCCAGCAGCACAGGACTAATGGGTAGCGGGAACTACGAGCAGTACTTC
. . TRBJ1-4 TRBV18 CASSAPVQTNEKLFF TGTGCCAGCTCTGCTCCGGTACAAACTAATGAAAAACTGTTTTTT
TRBD2 . TRBJ2-1 TRBV6-1 CASSEPGLASEQFF TGTGCCAGCAGTGAACCGGGACTAGCAAGTGAGCAGTTCTTC
. . TRBJ2-1 TRBV14 CASSVGIYNEQFF TGTGCCAGCAGCGTAGGGATCTACAATGAGCAGTTCTTC
. . TRBJ2-1 TRBV14 CASSQDTVTAEQFF TGTGCCAGCAGCCAAGACACAGTGACCGCAGAGCAGTTCTTC
. . TRBJ2-3 TRBV19 CASSPSTDTQYF TGTGCCTCCTCTCCCAGCACAGATACGCAGTATTTT
. few TRBJ1-5 TRBV30 CAWSVGSPNQPQHF TGTGCCTGGAGTGTCGGTAGTCCCAATCAGCCCCAGCATTTT
. once TRBJ2-1 TRBV9 CASSVEGQGWGSEQFF TGTGCCAGCAGCGTAGAAGGTCAGGGGTGGGGGAGTGAGCAGTTCTTC